These 21 T cell receptor beta chains originate from one sample sequenced in a study of spatial heterogeneity in lung cancer. TCRdb reanalysed the 5' RACE reads using MiXCR and keeps one entry per CDR3 protein. In the table there are about 53,000 distinct CDR3 sequences, less than 8.5% of which are singletons. Documented time point: sample taken at primary tumor resection. Unsorted whole RNA from tumor, nontumor lung or frozen PBMC underwent sequencing. Material: PBMCs, obtained at surgery. These TCRs come from a female donor with early-stage non-small cell lung cancer.

CDR3 loop: CASKEETDTQYF. The DNA for the CDR3 is TGTGCCAGCAAGGAAGAAACAGATACGCAGTATTTT. The chain couples TRBV2 to TRBJ2-3; D call uncertain. This CDR3 has 12 residues. CDR1 is SNHLY, CDR2 FYNNEI, per germline. V shed 7 bases and J shed 3 bases, with 8 bases lying between them.

This clonotype was detected many times. For the CDR3, the DNA is TGCGCCAGCAGCTTGGTGGTGGGAAGCGATACGCAGTATTTT. Translation: CASSLVVGSDTQYF. The chain recombines TRBV5-1 with TRBJ2-3; no clear D gene. The V gene's germline CDR1 is SGHRS and CDR2 YFSETQ. This CDR3 has 14 amino acids. Trimming left V 0 bases short and J 6 bases short, with 11 bases between.

This clonotype was seen at least ten times. The chain couples TRBV9 to TRBJ2-2; D not certain. Trimming shortened V by 0 bases and J by 1 base, and 7 bases separated the two germline ends. CDR1 and CDR2 (germline): SGDLS, YYNGEE. This CDR3 region has 15 residues. CDR3 region: CASSVEYRNTGELFF. The CDR3 DNA follows: TGTGCCAGCAGCGTAGAATACAGGAACACCGGGGAGCTGTTTTTT.

A few counts support this clonotype. The J gene is TRBJ2-1, the V gene TRBV7-2; D unclear. With 1 base removed from V and 3 bases from J, the gap between germline ends came to 10 bases. The germline V gene has CDR1 SGHTA and CDR2 FQGNSA. The CDR3 covers 15 residues. Here the CDR3 reads CASSLGQAFYNEQFF. CDR3 DNA: TGTGCCAGCAGCTTAGGACAAGCCTTCTACAATGAGCAGTTCTTC.

This sequence joins TRBV20-1 and TRBJ2-7; D is undetermined. Germline CDR1 reads DFQATT; CDR2 reads SNEGSKA (reference sequence). V shed 4 bases and J shed 6 bases, with 16 bases lying between them. The CDR3 spans 13 residues. The CDR3 spells CSANSVAPGEQYF. The CDR3 nucleotides read TGCAGTGCTAATAGTGTGGCTCCTGGCGAGCAGTACTTC.

This clonotype was counted many times. The chain combines TRBV6-5 with TRBJ1-4; no clear D gene. This CDR3 has 14 residues. V was pared by 2 bases and J by 1 base, with 5 bases between. CDR1 is MNHEY, CDR2 SVGAGI, per germline. The CDR3 DNA reads as TGTGCCAGCAGTTACGGCAGAACTAATGAAAAACTGTTTTTT. It codes for CASSYGRTNEKLFF.

This clonotype was counted ten times or more. The rearrangement joins TRBV5-1 to TRBJ2-5; D gene unclear. The CDR3 contains 13 residues. Trimming shortened V by 1 base and J by 3 bases, and 7 bases separated the two germline ends. Germline CDR1 and CDR2: SGHRS and YFSETQ. The chain's CDR3 is CASSLTLEETQYF. CDR3 sequence (DNA): TGCGCCAGCAGCTTGACTCTAGAAGAGACCCAGTACTTC. The full variable domain, with the rest looked up from reference TRBV5-1 and TRBJ2-5, is KAGVTQTPRYLIKTRGQQVTLSCSPISGHRSVSWYQQTPGQGLQFLFEYFSETQRNKGNFPGRFSGRQFSNSRSEMNVSTLELGDSALYLCASSLTLEETQYFGPGTRLLVL.

In its sample, this clonotype was seen a few times. The rearrangement joins TRBV10-2 to TRBJ2-5; TRBD2 might be the D (6 bases). The germline gives CDR1 WSHSY, CDR2 SAAADI. The CDR3 consists of 13 residues. V lost 5 bases, J lost 4 bases, and 11 bases lay in between. CDR3 nucleotide sequence: TGCGCCAGCAGTCCGGGGGAACGAGAGACCCAGTACTTC. Translation: CASSPGERETQYF.

This clonotype appeared a few times. The chain employs TRBV9 and TRBJ2-1; no reliable D call. The CDR3 sequence is 15 residues long. Trimming cost V 0 bases and J 0 bases, with 7 bases left between them. CDR1 is SGDLS, CDR2 YYNGEE, per germline. The CDR3 loop is CASSVGLDSYNEQFF. CDR3 in DNA: TGTGCCAGCAGCGTAGGTCTTGACTCCTACAATGAGCAGTTCTTC.

Only a few counts were recorded for this clonotype. The V call is TRBV4-1, the J call TRBJ1-2; TRBD1 might be the D (6 bases). Per the germline V gene, CDR1 is MGHRA and CDR2 is YSYEKL. V was pared by 2 bases and J by 4 bases, with 14 bases between. The CDR3 contains 15 residues. The CDR3 nucleotides are TGCGCCAGCAGCCAACAACCCGGACAGTTCTATGGCTACACCTTC. Encoded protein: CASSQQPGQFYGYTF.

This clonotype was seen ten or more times. The rearrangement uses TRBV18 and TRBJ2-5, with D perhaps being TRBD1 or TRBD2 (5 bases each). Germline CDR1 and CDR2: KGHSH and LQKENI. CDR3 size: 13 residues. Trimming removed 3 bases at V and 4 bases at J, with 9 bases between. The CDR3 here is CASSPVGRETQYF. CDR3 bases: TGTGCCAGCTCACCGGTGGGACGAGAGACCCAGTACTTC. Variable domain in full (rest from reference TRBV18 and TRBJ2-5): NAGVMQNPRHLVRRRGQEARLRCSPMKGHSHVYWYRQLPEEGLKFMVYLQKENIIDESGMPKERFSAEFPKEGPSILRIQQVVRGDSAAYFCASSPVGRETQYFGPGTRLLVL.

This clonotype was detected ten times or more. The V call is TRBV6-5, the J call TRBJ2-7; D possibly corresponds to TRBD2 (6 bases). The V end was cut by 8 bases, the J end by 2 bases, with 16 bases between. The CDR3 runs to 14 residues. Germline CDR1 MNHEY, CDR2 SVGAGI. The CDR3 region is CASSTGTAPYEQYF. In DNA form, the CDR3 reads TGTGCCAGCTCCACGGGGACTGCCCCCTACGAGCAGTACTTC.

The sample holds many counts of this clonotype. This CDR3 reads CATSRSIGRGQQETQYF. Here the CDR3 DNA reads TGTGCCACCAGCAGGAGCATTGGTCGGGGACAGCAGGAGACCCAGTACTTC. The chain uses TRBV15 and TRBJ2-5, with 7 bases that match TRBD1. CDR1 and CDR2 from the germline V gene are LNHNV and YYDKDF (reference sequence). Unmatched junction bases numbered 15, after V lost 3 bases and J lost 5 bases. The CDR3 runs to 17 residues. Full variable domain (rest looked up from reference TRBV15 and TRBJ2-5): DAMVIQNPRYQVTQFGKPVTLSCSQTLNHNVMYWYQQKSSQAPKLLFHYYDKDFNNEADTPDNFQSRRPNTSFCFLDIRSPGLGDTAMYLCATSRSIGRGQQETQYFGPGTRLLVL.

This clonotype was counted at least ten times. The J gene is TRBJ1-1, the V gene TRBV28, with D unclear. The V end lost 1 base, the J end lost 0 bases, and 9 bases lay between the germline ends. In germline, CDR1 is MDHEN, CDR2 SYDVKM. This CDR3 contains 15 residues. The CDR3: CASSLSQRMNTEAFF. For the CDR3, the DNA is TGTGCCAGCAGTTTATCGCAGAGAATGAACACTGAAGCTTTCTTT.

In the case of this clonotype: One end of the junction fails to match germline, which may point to a read error. This sequence joins TRBV14 and TRBJ2-1, with 9 bases identical to TRBD1. Germline lookup yields CDR1 SGHDN and CDR2 FVKESK. The CDR3 is 17 amino acids. The CDR3 DNA is TGTGCCAGCAGCCAACTTATAGGACAGGGGTTTTCCAATGAGCAGATCTTC. Its translation is CASSQLIGQGFSNEQIF.

This clonotype has more than one count but fewer than ten. V and J are TRBV2 and TRBJ2-7; no clear D gene. Germline CDR1 is SNHLY and CDR2 is FYNNEI. This CDR3 region has 14 residues. Trimming left V 7 bases short and J 3 bases short, with 16 bases between. The CDR3 region is CASTDITALYEQYF. CDR3 nucleotides: TGTGCCAGCACTGATATAACGGCCCTCTACGAGCAGTACTTC.

This clonotype was seen ten or more times. CDR3 sequence (DNA): TGTGCCAGCAGCCCCCGGACAGTAAACTATGGCTACACCTTC. Translation: CASSPRTVNYGYTF. The chain carries TRBV7-8 and TRBJ1-2, with D tentatively TRBD1 (6 bases). Trimming stripped 5 bases from V and 2 bases from J, with 12 bases between. This CDR3 contains 14 residues. The germline gives CDR1 SGHVS, CDR2 FQNEAQ. Full variable domain (remainder filled in from reference TRBV7-8 and TRBJ1-2): GAGVSQSPRYKVAKRGQDVALRCDPISGHVSLFWYQQALGQGPEFLTYFQNEAQLDKSGLPSDRFFAERPEGSVSTLKIQRTQQEDSAVYLCASSPRTVNYGYTFGSGTRLTVV.

The rearrangement links TRBV4-2 to TRBJ2-7, with a tentative D call TRBD2 (5 bases). V lost 5 bases to trimming and J lost 5 bases, with 19 bases between them. From germline, CDR1 is LGHNA and CDR2 YNFKEQ. CDR3 length: 15 residues. This CDR3 is CASSYKNDEGHEQYF. The DNA for the CDR3 is TGTGCCAGCAGCTATAAAAACGACGAGGGCCACGAGCAGTACTTC.

The V gene is TRBV7-3, the J gene TRBJ1-5; a weak D match, TRBD1 (5 bases). Germline loops: CDR1 SGHTA, CDR2 FQGTGA. V was trimmed by 3 bases and J by 0 bases, leaving 15 bases between them. The CDR3 covers 17 residues. The CDR3 sequence: CASSFFGRGYSNQPQHF. The CDR3 bases are TGTGCCAGCAGCTTTTTCGGGAGGGGTTATAGCAATCAGCCCCAGCATTTT. The full variable domain, completed using reference TRBV7-3 and TRBJ1-5, is GAGVSQTPSNKVTEKGKYVELRCDPISGHTALYWYRQSLGQGPEFLIYFQGTGAADDSGLPNDRFFAVRPEGSVSTLKIQRTERGDSAVYLCASSFFGRGYSNQPQHFGDGTRLSIL.

This chain uses TRBV3-1 with TRBJ2-1; a weak D match, TRBD1 (5 bases). The germline gives CDR1 LGHDT, CDR2 YNNKEL (reference sequence). The V end lost 1 base, the J end lost 0 bases, and 10 bases lay between the germline ends. The CDR3 covers 16 residues. CDR3 loop: CASSQGQSSSYNEQFF. CDR3 DNA: TGTGCCAGCAGCCAAGGACAGTCAAGCTCCTACAATGAGCAGTTCTTC.

As to this clonotype: A much larger clone sits a single nucleotide away, making a read error possible. The chain recombines TRBV30 with TRBJ2-5, with TRBD1 as a possible D gene (5 bases). The V gene's germline CDR1 is GTSNPN and CDR2 SVGIG (reference sequence). The CDR3 covers 15 residues. Trimming shortened V by 2 bases and J by 5 bases, and 18 bases separated the two germline ends. The CDR3 coding sequence is TGTGCCTGGAGTCGGTGGGGCCTCATGGCTGAGACCCAGTACTTC. This codes for CAWSRWGLMAETQYF.